These 24 T cell receptor beta chains share one sample of origin, sequenced in a study of T cells expressing NK-cell markers. TCRdb derives one entry per CDR3 protein from the 5' RACE reads, leaving out DNA. The sample's table shows roughly 390,000 distinct CDR3 sequences. Input material: blood T cells: a sorted CD56 or NKG2C T cell subset, CD4+ or CD8+ T cells, or bulk PBMC T cells (not recorded which). The source is a woman in her 50s in good health.

The chain combines TRBV27 with TRBJ2-1; with no DNA, the TCRdb D assignment of TRBD1 cannot be verified. This CDR3 spans 15 amino acids. Per the germline V gene, CDR1 is MNHEY and CDR2 is SMNVEV (reference sequence). CDR3 residues: CASSSGTGGWNEQFF.

The rearrangement links TRBV20-1 to TRBJ2-1; TCRdb designates TRBD2, a call that cannot be tested without DNA. This CDR3 has 15 amino acids. The V gene's germline CDR1 is DFQATT and CDR2 SNEGSKA (reference sequence). This CDR3 is CSAGLPGLVSHEQFF.

The chain recombines TRBV5-1 with TRBJ1-2; TCRdb selects TRBD1, and the lack of DNA leaves this call unchecked. Germline V lookup: CDR1 SGHRS, CDR2 YFSETQ. This CDR3 region has 15 residues. CDR3 residues: CASSLAGQGVDGYTF.

This chain joins TRBV12-3 or TRBV12-4 and TRBJ2-7; as DNA is missing, the TRBD1 call by TCRdb cannot be tested. The CDR3 is made up of 17 amino acids. The chain's CDR3 is CASSLGVRRLRDYEQYF.

The chain joins TRBV20-1 to TRBJ2-7; the TCRdb call, TRBD1, lacks DNA for checking. CDR1 and CDR2 (germline): DFQATT, SNEGSKA (reference sequence). The CDR3 covers 11 residues. The chain's CDR3 is CSANLGGEQYF.

This chain connects TRBV25-1 to TRBJ1-3; the D call of TRBD1 rests on TCRdb alone, since no DNA is present to check it. The CDR3 loop spans 14 amino acids. Germline lookup yields CDR1 MGHDK and CDR2 SYGVNS. The CDR3 is CASSEGRAGETIYF.

The chain has TRBV7-9 and TRBJ1-4; absent DNA, TCRdb's TRBD1 call cannot be checked. CDR1 is SEHNR, CDR2 FQNEAQ, per germline (reference sequence). The CDR3 is 15 residues long. CDR3 in amino acids: CASSAWDIGLEKLFF.

The chain combines TRBV20-1 with TRBJ2-7; TCRdb designates TRBD2, a call that cannot be tested without DNA. The CDR3 loop spans 15 amino acids. CDR1 is DFQATT and CDR2 is SNEGSKA in the germline V gene (reference sequence). The CDR3 here is CSARAGLATDYEQYF.

CDR3 in amino acids: CASSPPRGSGTGGFNEQFF. V is TRBV12-3 or TRBV12-4 and J is TRBJ2-1; as DNA is missing, the TRBD1 call by TCRdb cannot be tested. The CDR3 extends over 19 amino acids.

The rearrangement joins TRBV12-3 or TRBV12-4 to TRBJ2-6. The CDR3 loop spans 15 amino acids. CDR3 sequence reads: CASSLQQTGANVLTF.

The rearrangement links TRBV5-1 to TRBJ2-3; TCRdb picks TRBD2, but there is no DNA to check that call. This CDR3 has 16 amino acids. Germline V gene lookup returns CDR1 SGHRS and CDR2 YFSETQ. The CDR3: CASSVGTSGYTDTQYF.

This chain's CDR3 is CASSLRGANVLTF. The chain is built from TRBV7-8 and TRBJ2-6. Looked up from germline, CDR1 is SGHVS and CDR2 is FQNEAQ. The CDR3 extends over 13 amino acids.

The V and J genes are TRBV4-1 and TRBJ2-7; TCRdb outputs TRBD1, but without DNA this stays unchecked. Germline V CDR1 and CDR2: MGHRA, YSYEKL. This CDR3 comprises 16 residues. The CDR3 sequence: CASSQDRTGYSYEQYF.

The V gene is TRBV24-1, the J gene TRBJ1-5; TCRdb's D call of TRBD1 is untestable without DNA. The germline V gene encodes CDR1 KGHDR and CDR2 SFDVKD. This CDR3 has 15 amino acids. CDR3 protein: CATSDQGLGNQPQHF.

The chain uses TRBV12-3 or TRBV12-4 and TRBJ1-2; TCRdb picks TRBD1, but there is no DNA to check that call. This CDR3 spans 14 amino acids. The CDR3 reads CAGRPIQANYGYTF.

The gene calls are TRBV12-5 and TRBJ1-5. The CDR3 extends over 16 amino acids. CDR1 LGHNT and CDR2 FRNRAP come from the germline V gene. CDR3 residues: CASGLVDHYSNQPQHF.

The chain joins TRBV7-2 to TRBJ2-7; TCRdb picks TRBD1, but there is no DNA to check that call. CDR1 and CDR2 from the germline V gene are SGHTA and FQGNSA. The CDR3 covers 16 residues. CDR3: CASSLTGAKSSYEQYF. The complete variable domain, with remaining parts taken from reference TRBV7-2 and TRBJ2-7, reads GAGVSQSPSNKVTEKGKDVELRCDPISGHTALYWYRQSLGQGLEFLIYFQGNSAPDKSGLPSDRFSAERTGGSVSTLTIQRTQQEDSAVYLCASSLTGAKSSYEQYFGPGTRLTVT.

V gene TRBV27 combines with J gene TRBJ2-1. Germline-derived CDR1 and CDR2 are MNHEY and SMNVEV (reference sequence). CDR3 length: 12 amino acids. The CDR3 sequence: CASSLVGEEQFF.

J is TRBJ2-3 and V is TRBV5-1; lacking DNA, the TRBD2 call made by TCRdb goes unchecked. The CDR3 is made up of 16 amino acids. The germline V gene has CDR1 SGHRS and CDR2 YFSETQ. This CDR3 reads CASSPGGTSGRDTQYF.

This CDR3 is CASSFRKSSYNEQFF. V usage is TRBV7-2 and J usage is TRBJ2-1. CDR1 is SGHTA and CDR2 is FQGNSA in the germline V gene. This CDR3 region has 15 residues.

The chain carries TRBV11-2 and TRBJ2-7; TCRdb returns TRBD1, unconfirmable since there is no DNA. The germline CDR1 and CDR2 sequences are SGHAT and FQNNGV. The CDR3 covers 13 residues. This CDR3 is CASSSGQGRQQYF. The whole variable domain, remainder taken from reference TRBV11-2 and TRBJ2-7, is EAGVAQSPRYKIIEKRQSVAFWCNPISGHATLYWYQQILGQGPKLLIQFQNNGVVDDSQLPKDRFSAERLKGVDSTLKIQPAKLEDSAVYLCASSSGQGRQQYFGPGTRLTVT.

The chain uses TRBV5-1 and TRBJ2-1; checking the TCRdb D call of TRBD2 is not possible without DNA. The germline gives CDR1 SGHRS, CDR2 YFSETQ. The CDR3 is 14 amino acids. CDR3 in amino acids: CASSLESGNNEQFF.

The gene calls are TRBV7-9 and TRBJ2-7; TCRdb's D call of TRBD2 is untestable without DNA. Per germline, CDR1 SEHNR and CDR2 FQNEAQ (reference sequence). The CDR3 is 14 amino acids. CDR3 amino acids: CASSSGLAVYEQYF.

The chain has TRBV29-1 and TRBJ1-5. CDR1 is SQVTM, CDR2 ANQGSEA, per germline. This CDR3 comprises 13 residues. CDR3 residues: CSAGGGEGQPQHF.